A selection of T cell receptor beta chains follows, all from one sample in a study of regulatory T cells in long-lasting Graves disease. Using its own MiXCR run on the multiplex PCR reads, TCRdb lists one record per CDR3 protein. The sample has 400,000 to 500,000 distinct CDR3 sequences, around 20% seen once. Here the sequenced sample was peripheral blood mononuclear cells (PBMCs), taken when the disease was refractory, from a patient treated with antithyroid drugs. The source of these receptors is a female donor with Graves disease. CDR3s include the opening cysteine and the closing phenylalanine or tryptophan. D genes are given only for firm matches. Where a row states a size, it is once, few, many or the class of an expanded clone; other rows omit it.

CDR3: CASSDWNYGYTF
DNA: TGTGCCAGCAGTGATTGGAACTATGGCTACACCTTC
J: TRBJ1-2
size: .
D: .
V: TRBV25-1

CDR3: CASTAEGGETQYF
DNA: TGTGCCAGCACCGCGGAAGGGGGGGAGACCCAGTACTTC
J: TRBJ2-5
size: many
D: .
V: TRBV2

CDR3: CASSRRGLAGTYEQYF
DNA: TGTGCCAGCAGCCGCCGGGGACTAGCGGGAACCTACGAGCAGTACTTC
J: TRBJ2-7
size: .
D: TRBD2
V: TRBV14

CDR3: CASSYGQLNEKLFF
DNA: TGTGCCAGCAGTTACGGACAGCTGAATGAAAAACTGTTTTTT
J: TRBJ1-4
size: .
D: .
V: TRBV6-5

CDR3: CAIDGSSYEQYF
DNA: TGTGCCATCGATGGGAGCTCCTACGAGCAGTACTTC
J: TRBJ2-7
size: many
D: .
V: TRBV28

CDR3: CAISEKTGVNEQFF
DNA: TGTGCCATCAGTGAGAAGACAGGGGTCAATGAGCAGTTCTTC
J: TRBJ2-1
size: .
D: TRBD1
V: TRBV10-3

CDR3: CASSFGRPSGRGLTGELFF
DNA: TGTGCCAGCAGCTTCGGCCGGCCAAGCGGGAGGGGTTTAACCGGGGAGCTGTTTTTT
J: TRBJ2-2
size: .
D: TRBD2
V: TRBV7-2

CDR3: CASSQGGTSGSQTQYF
DNA: TGCGCCAGCAGCCAAGGGGGGACTAGCGGGAGCCAGACCCAGTACTTC
J: TRBJ2-5
size: .
D: TRBD2
V: TRBV5-5

CDR3: CASSYMGQGNEKLFF
DNA: TGTGCCAGCAGTTACATGGGACAGGGGAATGAAAAACTGTTTTTT
J: TRBJ1-4
size: .
D: TRBD1
V: TRBV6-9

CDR3: CASSYSIDGYTGELFF
DNA: TGTGCCAGCAGTTACTCGATAGACGGCTACACCGGGGAGCTGTTTTTT
J: TRBJ2-2
size: few
D: .
V: TRBV6-6

CDR3: CSAPGQGAGGTEAFF
DNA: TGCAGCGCACCGGGACAGGGGGCCGGGGGCACTGAAGCTTTCTTT
J: TRBJ1-1
size: .
D: TRBD1
V: TRBV29-1

CDR3: CASEGTAGSSGANVLTF
DNA: TGTGCCTCGGAAGGGACGGCGGGTAGTTCTGGGGCCAACGTCCTGACTTTC
J: TRBJ2-6
size: .
D: .
V: TRBV30

CDR3: CASSLVTGEQYF
DNA: TGCGCCAGCAGCTTGGTGACGGGGGAGCAGTACTTC
J: TRBJ2-7
size: many
D: .
V: TRBV12-3/TRBV12-4

CDR3: CASSWTTGPAGELFF
DNA: TGTGCCAGCAGTTGGACCACAGGGCCCGCAGGGGAGCTGTTTTTT
J: TRBJ2-2
size: .
D: .
V: TRBV6-5

CDR3: CASSIPGRNYGYTF
DNA: TGTGCCAGCAGTATTCCGGGGCGGAACTATGGCTACACCTTC
J: TRBJ1-2
size: many
D: .
V: TRBV2

CDR3: CASSSYPETGELFF
DNA: TGTGCCAGCAGCTCATACCCGGAGACCGGGGAGCTGTTTTTT
J: TRBJ2-2
size: once
D: .
V: TRBV11-3

CDR3: CASSPHQRRSGNTIYF
DNA: TGTGCCAGCAGCCCCCACCAGCGTCGCTCTGGAAACACCATATATTTT
J: TRBJ1-3
size: .
D: .
V: TRBV9

CDR3: CASSRYLRGQNQPQHF
DNA: TGTGCCAGCAGTAGATACCTCCGGGGCCAAAATCAGCCCCAGCATTTT
J: TRBJ1-5
size: many
D: .
V: TRBV28

CDR3: CSARDRGRSAPWRTQYF
DNA: TGCAGTGCTAGAGATCGGGGTAGATCCGCGCCCTGGAGGACCCAGTACTTC
J: TRBJ2-5
size: many
D: .
V: TRBV20-1

CDR3: CSVDRGTNTEAFF
DNA: TGCAGCGTCGACAGGGGAACTAACACTGAAGCTTTCTTT
J: TRBJ1-1
size: few
D: TRBD1
V: TRBV29-1

CDR3: CASSFRLAGGTQYF
DNA: TGTGCCAGCAGTTTTAGACTAGCGGGAGGGACCCAGTACTTC
J: TRBJ2-5
size: many
D: TRBD2
V: TRBV28

CDR3: CASSQTGGALTGANVLTF
DNA: TGTGCCAGCAGCCAAACAGGGGGCGCACTGACTGGGGCCAACGTCCTGACTTTC
J: TRBJ2-6
size: .
D: TRBD1
V: TRBV7-3

CDR3: CAWNRGVNTIYF
DNA: TGTGCCTGGAATCGGGGGGTAAACACCATATATTTT
J: TRBJ1-3
size: .
D: .
V: TRBV30

CDR3: CASSSSGPWDEQFF
DNA: TGTGCCAGCAGTTCCTCCGGGCCTTGGGATGAGCAGTTCTTC
J: TRBJ2-1
size: .
D: .
V: TRBV27

CDR3: CASSYLQGGNEQFF
DNA: TGTGCCAGCAGTTATTTACAGGGAGGGAATGAGCAGTTCTTC
J: TRBJ2-1
size: .
D: .
V: TRBV6-2/TRBV6-3

CDR3: CASSFAGNTIYF
DNA: TGTGCCAGCAGTTTTGCCGGAAACACCATATATTTT
J: TRBJ1-3
size: few
D: .
V: TRBV12-3/TRBV12-4

CDR3: CASISTISSYEQYF
DNA: TGTGCCAGCATCTCTACAATCAGCTCCTACGAGCAGTACTTC
J: TRBJ2-7
size: .
D: .
V: TRBV6-1

CDR3: CVSSGGPLQETQYF
DNA: TGTGTCAGCAGTGGAGGACCTCTCCAAGAGACCCAGTACTTC
J: TRBJ2-5
size: few
D: .
V: TRBV6-1

CDR3: CASSYSQGVSIGELFF
DNA: TGTGCCAGCAGTTACTCCCAAGGGGTCTCTATCGGGGAGCTGTTTTTT
J: TRBJ2-2
size: .
D: .
V: TRBV6-5

CDR3: CASSSGQGKQPQHF
DNA: TGTGCCAGCAGTTCGGGGCAGGGGAAACAGCCCCAGCATTTT
J: TRBJ1-5
size: many
D: .
V: TRBV6-5

CDR3: CASRIGWQGNTEAFF
DNA: TGTGCCAGCCGTATCGGGTGGCAGGGAAACACTGAAGCTTTCTTT
J: TRBJ1-1
size: many
D: .
V: TRBV27

CDR3: CASSRKLASKGTGELFF
DNA: TGCGCCAGCAGCCGTAAACTAGCGTCCAAGGGCACCGGGGAGCTGTTTTTT
J: TRBJ2-2
size: .
D: TRBD2
V: TRBV4-1

CDR3: CASSHKVGGNTEAFF
DNA: TGTGCCAGCAGCCATAAGGTGGGGGGGAACACTGAAGCTTTCTTT
J: TRBJ1-1
size: .
D: .
V: TRBV5-5

CDR3: CASSLVPGNEQFF
DNA: TGTGCCAGCAGCTTAGTCCCTGGCAATGAGCAGTTCTTC
J: TRBJ2-1
size: .
D: .
V: TRBV7-3

CDR3: CSAGSGSRETQYF
DNA: TGCAGTGCGGGCAGCGGGAGCCGAGAGACCCAGTACTTC
J: TRBJ2-5
size: few
D: TRBD2
V: TRBV20-1

CDR3: CSVVGTGISYNEQFF
DNA: TGCAGCGTTGTTGGGACAGGAATCTCCTACAATGAGCAGTTCTTC
J: TRBJ2-1
size: .
D: TRBD1
V: TRBV29-1

CDR3: CSVRWDRGYTF
DNA: TGCAGCGTTCGTTGGGACCGTGGCTACACCTTC
J: TRBJ1-2
size: .
D: .
V: TRBV29-1

CDR3: CASTRDRVDEKLFF
DNA: TGTGCCAGCACCAGGGACAGGGTAGACGAAAAACTGTTTTTT
J: TRBJ1-4
size: .
D: TRBD1
V: TRBV5-6

CDR3: CASSLVFRGEQYF
DNA: TGTGCCAGCAGCTTAGTTTTCAGGGGCGAGCAGTACTTC
J: TRBJ2-7
size: few
D: .
V: TRBV7-3

CDR3: CATEAGETSTDTQYF
DNA: TGTGCCACCGAAGCCGGCGAAACTAGCACAGATACGCAGTATTTT
J: TRBJ2-3
size: few
D: .
V: TRBV6-1

CDR3: CASRVGAGNTEAFF
DNA: TGTGCCAGCCGAGTTGGGGCGGGAAACACTGAAGCTTTCTTT
J: TRBJ1-1
size: few
D: .
V: TRBV19

CDR3: CASSSPGSGANVLTF
DNA: TGTGCCAGCAGTTCTCCCGGATCTGGGGCCAACGTCCTGACTTTC
J: TRBJ2-6
size: many
D: .
V: TRBV12-3/TRBV12-4

CDR3: CASSQVTGANVLTF
DNA: TGTGCCAGCAGCCAGGTTACTGGGGCCAACGTCCTGACTTTC
J: TRBJ2-6
size: many
D: .
V: TRBV12-3/TRBV12-4

CDR3: CASSAPDRGTEAFF
DNA: TGTGCCAGCAGTGCCCCGGACAGGGGGACTGAAGCTTTCTTT
J: TRBJ1-1
size: many
D: TRBD1
V: TRBV2

CDR3: CASSLASGGFTEAFF
DNA: TGCGCCAGCAGCTTGGCTTCAGGGGGCTTCACTGAAGCTTTCTTT
J: TRBJ1-1
size: .
D: TRBD1
V: TRBV5-1

CDR3: CSVEDPRGSSYEQYF
DNA: TGCAGCGTTGAAGATCCGAGAGGGAGCTCCTACGAGCAGTACTTC
J: TRBJ2-7
size: few
D: .
V: TRBV29-1

CDR3: CSVDLGAGQPQHF
DNA: TGCAGCGTTGATCTCGGGGCAGGGCAGCCCCAGCATTTT
J: TRBJ1-5
size: .
D: .
V: TRBV29-1

CDR3: CASTKLGISNQPQHF
DNA: TGTGCCAGCACCAAATTAGGGATTAGCAATCAGCCCCAGCATTTT
J: TRBJ1-5
size: many
D: .
V: TRBV28

CDR3: CASSAAGQGIEKLFF
DNA: TGTGCCAGCAGCGCCGCGGGACAGGGTATCGAAAAACTGTTTTTT
J: TRBJ1-4
size: .
D: TRBD1
V: TRBV7-8

CDR3: CASTPGRTEAFF
DNA: TGTGCCAGCACCCCAGGTCGCACTGAAGCTTTCTTT
J: TRBJ1-1
size: few
D: .
V: TRBV28

CDR3: CASSGRVRDTQYF
DNA: TGTGCCAGCTCAGGGAGGGTCAGGGATACGCAGTATTTT
J: TRBJ2-3
size: .
D: TRBD2
V: TRBV12-3/TRBV12-4

CDR3: CASSTGTVDEYF
DNA: TGTGCCAGCAGTACGGGGACAGTAGACGAGTACTTC
J: TRBJ2-7
size: few
D: TRBD1
V: TRBV6-1

CDR3: CASSLKGPTQPQHF
DNA: TGTGCCAGCAGTTTGAAGGGTCCCACTCAGCCCCAGCATTTT
J: TRBJ1-5
size: many
D: .
V: TRBV28

CDR3: CASSSETGPYEQYF
DNA: TGTGCCAGCAGTTCCGAGACAGGGCCCTACGAGCAGTACTTC
J: TRBJ2-7
size: .
D: TRBD1
V: TRBV27

CDR3: CASSSSWQIEISANYGYTF
DNA: TGTGCCAGCAGTTCCAGCTGGCAGATTGAAATTTCCGCTAACTATGGCTACACCTTC
J: TRBJ1-2
size: many
D: .
V: TRBV7-8

CDR3: CASSFGQGATQETQYF
DNA: TGTGCCAGCAGCTTCGGACAGGGGGCTACCCAAGAGACCCAGTACTTC
J: TRBJ2-5
size: .
D: TRBD1
V: TRBV7-9

CDR3: CASSLQTSGKQETQYF
DNA: TGTGCCAGCAGTCTTCAGACTAGCGGGAAGCAAGAGACCCAGTACTTC
J: TRBJ2-5
size: many
D: TRBD2
V: TRBV28

CDR3: CASSLEQGELYEQYF
DNA: TGTGCCAGCAGCTTAGAACAGGGGGAGTTATACGAGCAGTACTTC
J: TRBJ2-7
size: few
D: TRBD1
V: TRBV7-2

CDR3: CASSEMAGTYTDTQYF
DNA: TGTGCCAGCAGTGAAATGGCGGGAACCTACACAGATACGCAGTATTTT
J: TRBJ2-3
size: few
D: .
V: TRBV6-1